What follows are 30 T cell receptor beta chains derived from one specimen sequenced in a study of cytomegalovirus exposure and HLA in healthy donors. This PCR relied on a set of 60 Vbeta primers and 13 Jbeta primers. The repertoire was sequenced with immunoSEQ multiplex PCR; TCRdb's copy has only in-frame clones and lacks some. The sample has under 200,000 clones; 75% to 85% are singletons. The sequenced sample was PBMCs. Every receptor here comes from a man aged 50 to 59 in good health and CMV-seropositive.

This sequence joins TRBV9 and TRBJ2-1; perhaps TRBD2 as D (5 bases). The ends were cut back, 2 bases at V and 3 bases at J, with 18 bases in the middle. Germline CDR1 reads SGDLS; CDR2 reads YYNGEE. The CDR3 extends over 17 amino acids. This CDR3 is CASSVGIIGVSYNEQFF. As DNA, the CDR3 is TGTGCCAGCAGCGTCGGTATTATCGGGGTGAGCTACAATGAGCAGTTCTTC.

The chain carries TRBV18 and TRBJ1-2; weak D call: TRBD1 (6 bases). Per germline, CDR1 KGHSH and CDR2 LQKENI. The CDR3 totals 11 residues. Trimming left V 4 bases short and J 7 bases short, with 7 bases between. The CDR3 DNA reads TGTGCCAGCTCACAAGGGGGTGGCTACACCTTC. Translating gives CASSQGGGYTF.

The chain joins TRBV7-3 to TRBJ2-1; 7 bases fit TRBD1. The CDR3 is 14 residues long. The J segment lost 7 bases and the V segment lost 4 bases, leaving 7 bases of the junction unmatched. Germline values: CDR1 SGHTA, CDR2 FQGTGA. CDR3 amino acids: CASSSPNRGNEQFF. The DNA of the CDR3 is TGTGCCAGCAGCTCCCCCAACAGGGGAAATGAGCAGTTCTTC.

V is TRBV15 and J is TRBJ1-5; TRBD1 aligns across 7 bases. The CDR3 length is 14 residues. CDR1 and CDR2 (germline): LNHNV, YYDKDF (reference sequence). V gave up 5 bases and J gave up 2 bases; unmatched junction bases: 3. The CDR3 reads CATSGGQGNQPQHF. In DNA, the CDR3 is TGTGCCACCAGCGGAGGACAGGGCAATCAGCCCCAGCATTTT.

This chain joins TRBV7-9 and TRBJ2-2, with D perhaps matching TRBD2 (5 bases). The CDR3 is 14 residues long. The V and J ends lost 2 bases and 7 bases respectively, with 11 bases between them. Looked up from germline, CDR1 is SEHNR and CDR2 is FQNEAQ (reference sequence). In nucleotides, the CDR3 is TGTGCCAGCAGCTTACTAAGCGGAGTCGGGGAGCTGTTTTTT. Translating gives CASSLLSGVGELFF.

The V and J genes are TRBV7-2 and TRBJ2-5; 7 nucleotides line up with TRBD2. CDR1 is SGHTA and CDR2 is FQGNSA in the germline V gene. J was trimmed by 1 base and V by 1 base; bases with no gene match: 0. The CDR3 consists of 14 residues. In DNA form, the CDR3 reads TGTGCCAGCAGCTTAGGGGGGGGCCAAGAGACCCAGTACTTC. It yields the protein CASSLGGGQETQYF. Full variable domain (remainder filled in from reference TRBV7-2 and TRBJ2-5): GAGVSQSPSNKVTEKGKDVELRCDPISGHTALYWYRQSLGQGLEFLIYFQGNSAPDKSGLPSDRFSAERTGGSVSTLTIQRTQQEDSAVYLCASSLGGGQETQYFGPGTRLLVL.

V gene TRBV9 combines with J gene TRBJ1-2, with TRBD1 as a possible D gene (5 bases). Germline V gives CDR1 SGDLS, CDR2 YYNGEE. The CDR3 length is 12 residues. Trimming pared 0 bases from V and 9 bases from J, leaving 9 bases between. In DNA, the CDR3 is TGTGCCAGCAGCGTAGTACGGGGGAGCTACACCTTC. Amino acid sequence: CASSVVRGSYTF.

The genes are TRBV6-6 and TRBJ2-1; 8 nucleotides align to TRBD2. J was trimmed by 9 bases and V by 4 bases; bases with no gene match: 11. Germline values: CDR1 MNHNY, CDR2 SVGAGI (reference sequence). This CDR3 comprises 15 residues. The CDR3 region has the DNA TGTGCCAGCAGTTCAGCGGGAGAGGTGATGGGTGAGCAGTTCTTC. Protein: CASSSAGEVMGEQFF.

The gene calls are TRBV29-1 and TRBJ2-3, with 11 bases identical to TRBD1. This CDR3 comprises 15 residues. Germline loops: CDR1 SQVTM, CDR2 ANQGSEA. V shed 7 bases, J shed 1 base, and the junction held 7 bases outside the gene matches. DNA of the CDR3: TGCAGCGGACAAGGGACAGGGGGACGCACAGATACGCAGTATTTT. It is translated as CSGQGTGGRTDTQYF.

This chain joins TRBV6-1 and TRBJ1-4; D is possibly TRBD1 (6 bases). Trimming cost V 6 bases and J 6 bases, with 14 bases left between them. The CDR3 length is 14 residues. Germline values: CDR1 MNHNS, CDR2 SASEGT. The CDR3 region has the DNA TGTGCCAGCAGGGATACAGGGTTTTATGAAAAACTGTTTTTT. It encodes CASRDTGFYEKLFF.

The chain uses TRBV19 and TRBJ2-1; 12 bases match TRBD2. The CDR3 loop spans 15 amino acids. Germline assignment: CDR1 LNHDA and CDR2 SQIVND (reference sequence). V shed 6 bases and J 6 bases; nucleotides not matched to a gene: 6. DNA of the CDR3: TGTGCCAGTAGACACCTAGCGGGAGGGCCCAATGAGCAGTTCTTC. Translation: CASRHLAGGPNEQFF. Full variable domain (outside the CDR3, taken from reference TRBV19 and TRBJ2-1): DGGITQSPKYLFRKEGQNVTLSCEQNLNHDAMYWYRQDPGQGLRLIYYSQIVNDFQKGDIAEGYSVSREKKESFPLTVTSAQKNPTAFYLCASRHLAGGPNEQFFGPGTRLTVL.

The V gene is TRBV4-1, the J gene TRBJ1-5; TRBD1 aligns across 8 bases. With 5 bases clipped from V and 4 bases from J, the junction kept 4 bases outside the gene matches. The CDR3 extends over 14 amino acids. Germline V gene data show CDR1 as MGHRA and CDR2 as YSYEKL. CDR3 protein: CASSTTGVNQPQHF. Written as DNA, the CDR3 is TGCGCCAGCAGCACGACAGGGGTAAATCAGCCCCAGCATTTT.

This chain connects TRBV5-1 to TRBJ2-3; TRBD1 aligns across 7 bases. The CDR3 extends over 15 amino acids. The V gene's germline CDR1 is SGHRS and CDR2 YFSETQ. The V segment lost 0 bases and the J segment 0 bases; nucleotides outside the gene matches: 1. The CDR3 sequence: CASSLDRGSTDTQYF. The CDR3 nucleotides are TGCGCCAGCAGCTTGGACAGGGGCAGCACAGATACGCAGTATTTT.

This chain joins TRBV29-1 and TRBJ2-1; D is unclear. The CDR3 totals 15 residues. Germline CDR1 SQVTM, CDR2 ANQGSEA. V lost 0 bases and J 0 bases, leaving 9 bases between the germline ends. CDR3 in DNA: TGCAGCGTTGAAGAGACTTCAACCTCCTACAATGAGCAGTTCTTC. Protein: CSVEETSTSYNEQFF.

The table lists this clone with a count of one. The chain recombines TRBV5-4 with TRBJ2-7; D not resolved. The CDR3 sequence is 12 residues long. V gave up 1 base and J gave up 2 bases, with 4 bases separating them. Germline CDR1 SGHNT, CDR2 YYREEE (reference sequence). CDR3 region: CASSLFAYEQYF. The DNA of the CDR3 is TGTGCCAGCAGCTTGTTCGCCTACGAGCAGTACTTC.

The gene calls are TRBV7-8 and TRBJ1-5; the D is unclear. The CDR3 contains 13 residues. Per germline, CDR1 SGHVS and CDR2 FQNEAQ. Trimming removed 5 bases from V and 7 bases from J, with 12 bases in between. The CDR3 is CASSHTREQPQHF. As DNA, the CDR3 is TGTGCCAGCAGCCATACGCGGGAACAGCCCCAGCATTTT.

CDR3 region: CASSESHPGNNEQFF. The DNA for the CDR3 is TGTGCCAGCAGTGAAAGTCATCCGGGGAACAATGAGCAGTTCTTC. The J gene is TRBJ2-1, the V gene TRBV2; possible D gene TRBD2, 5 bases. V gave up 2 bases and J gave up 5 bases, with 13 bases separating them. This CDR3 is built from 15 residues. Germline V gene data show CDR1 as SNHLY and CDR2 as FYNNEI.

The gene calls are TRBV11-2 and TRBJ2-6, with D possibly being TRBD1 (6 bases). Germline CDR1 is SGHAT and CDR2 is FQNNGV. The CDR3 is 17 residues long. Trimming took off 1 base at V and 0 bases at J, with 10 bases between the two ends. The CDR3 region is CASSLAGVLSGANVLTF. In DNA form, the CDR3 reads TGTGCCAGCAGCTTAGCAGGGGTACTCTCTGGGGCCAACGTCCTGACTTTC.

The chain combines TRBV27 with TRBJ2-3, with D perhaps TRBD2 (7 bases). The CDR3 has 14 residues. V was pared by 11 bases and J by 0 bases, with 15 bases between. CDR1 is MNHEY, CDR2 SMNVEV, per germline (reference sequence). The DNA for the CDR3 is TGTGCCGCCGGGGGGCGCCTGAGCACAGATACGCAGTATTTT. Encoded protein: CAAGGRLSTDTQYF.

V and J are TRBV2 and TRBJ1-2; TRBD1 agrees at 7 bases. J gave up 13 bases and V 6 bases, and 11 bases lay outside the gene matches. This CDR3 contains 12 residues. CDR1 SNHLY and CDR2 FYNNEI come from the germline V gene. The CDR3 loop reads CASSQTNRDSTF. For the CDR3, the DNA is TGTGCCAGCAGCCAAACAAACCGGGACAGCACCTTC.

The CDR3 nucleotides read TGTGCCAGCAGCCAGTGGCGACTAGCGGGAGAAGGGGAGCTGTTTTTT. Protein product: CASSQWRLAGEGELFF. V is TRBV16 and J is TRBJ2-2; 12 bases match TRBD2. Trimming cost V 3 bases and J 8 bases; bases outside gene matches: 7. This CDR3 is 16 amino acids long. Per germline, CDR1 KGHSY and CDR2 FQNENV.

This rearrangement joins TRBV5-1 to TRBJ1-4, with 7 nucleotides matching TRBD1. Germline V gives CDR1 SGHRS, CDR2 YFSETQ. The CDR3 totals 16 residues. V lost 0 bases, J lost 8 bases, and 10 bases stayed unmatched. CDR3 bases: TGCGCCAGCAGCTTGGGAGGGACAGCGCTTTGGGAAAAACTGTTTTTT. It yields the protein CASSLGGTALWEKLFF.

This clone appeared a few times. This sequence joins TRBV5-6 and TRBJ1-2; 8 nucleotides agree with TRBD1. The trim removed 0 bases at V and 7 bases at J, leaving 11 bases unmatched. Germline CDR1 is SGHDT and CDR2 is YYEEEE. This CDR3 has 16 amino acids. The CDR3: CASSLALTGAQVGYTF. CDR3 DNA sequence: TGTGCCAGCAGCTTGGCCCTGACAGGGGCGCAGGTTGGCTACACCTTC.

V is TRBV6-1 and J is TRBJ2-7; unclear D gene. The CDR3 loop spans 14 amino acids. V was cut by 6 bases and J by 1 base, with 13 bases left in between. The V gene's germline CDR1 is MNHNS and CDR2 SASEGT. The CDR3 DNA reads TGTGCCAGCAGAATAACCGACGGGTCCTACGAGCAGTACTTC. This encodes CASRITDGSYEQYF.

V usage is TRBV5-1 and J usage is TRBJ2-2; D perhaps matches TRBD1 (6 bases). The germline V and J ends were trimmed by 7 bases and 5 bases, with 18 bases remaining between them. Looked up from germline, CDR1 is SGHRS and CDR2 is YFSETQ. This CDR3 is built from 15 residues. CDR3 region: CASGPDRFPTGELFF. CDR3 nucleotide sequence: TGCGCCAGCGGACCGGACAGATTTCCAACCGGGGAGCTGTTTTTT.

The J gene is TRBJ2-1, the V gene TRBV12-5; a possible D gene is TRBD1 (5 bases). Deletions cut 5 bases from V and 0 bases from J, with 11 bases between. Germline V gives CDR1 LGHNT, CDR2 FRNRAP. This CDR3 contains 15 residues. CDR3: CASGLQGSSYNEQFF. DNA of the CDR3: TGTGCTAGTGGTCTCCAGGGTAGCTCCTACAATGAGCAGTTCTTC.

This clone was recorded once. The V call is TRBV18, the J call TRBJ2-3, with TRBD2 as a possible D gene (6 bases). Trimming pared 5 bases from V and 1 base from J, leaving 10 bases between. This CDR3 is 14 amino acids long. The germline V gene has CDR1 KGHSH and CDR2 LQKENI. The CDR3 DNA follows: TGTGCCAGCTCAGCTAGCGCCCGCACAGATACGCAGTATTTT. Residues: CASSASARTDTQYF.

V is TRBV6-4 and J is TRBJ2-7, with D possibly TRBD1 on 5 matching bases. The germline CDR1 and CDR2 sequences are MRHNA and SNTAGT. Trimming left V 0 bases short and J 3 bases short, with 18 bases between. The CDR3 loop spans 17 amino acids. The CDR3 sequence: CASSDSIGVWTYYEQYF. CDR3 DNA: TGTGCCAGCAGTGACTCGATAGGGGTCTGGACCTACTACGAGCAGTACTTC.

This chain links TRBV15 with TRBJ1-6, with 9 bases identical to TRBD1. This CDR3 is built from 16 residues. V lost 5 bases to trimming and J lost 6 bases; unmatched junction nucleotides: 8. Germline CDR1 reads LNHNV; CDR2 reads YYDKDF (reference sequence). The CDR3 spells CATSGGTGFGNSPLHF. In nucleotides, the CDR3 is TGTGCCACCAGCGGAGGGACAGGGTTCGGTAATTCACCCCTCCACTTT.

This clone was seen a handful of times. The chain has TRBV29-1 and TRBJ1-2; D perhaps matches TRBD1 (5 bases). Germline V gives CDR1 SQVTM, CDR2 ANQGSEA. This CDR3 comprises 14 residues. The V end lost 3 bases, the J end lost 0 bases, and 11 bases lay between the germline ends. The DNA for the CDR3 is TGCAGCGTTGATGACAGTGCATCTAACTATGGCTACACCTTC. Protein: CSVDDSASNYGYTF.